The clone carrying this T cell receptor beta chain was seen only once. Its specificity is not known. Trimming removed 0 bases from V and 4 bases from J, with 9 bases in between. Germline values: CDR1 KGHSH, CDR2 LQKENI. The CDR3 is 14 residues long. This specimen belongs to a study of cytomegalovirus exposure and HLA in healthy donors. Study overall: Among the approximately 370 donors who were genotyped, about 80% fell in the genetic ancestry cluster that is associated with self-reported Caucasian donors. General study points: A missense DCLRE1C variant was associated with V- and J-gene trimming of TCR beta chains in a later analysis, and an independent cohort replicated the association. TRBV6-2, TRBV6-3 and some other V segments were unresolvable in 87-base-pair reads.

The PCR employed 60 Vbeta primers together with 13 Jbeta primers. Sequencing was performed with immunoSEQ multiplex PCR; in TCRdb, only in-frame clones are kept and a portion is missing. The table shows 85,000 to 120,000 clones, with over 80% occurring only once. Whereas donors were nominally healthy upon sampling, unrecorded immune exposures were probable. Sequencing used PBMCs. The clonotype comes from a man aged 40-49 years in good health and CMV-seronegative. The J gene is TRBJ1-2, the V gene TRBV18; unclear D gene. This CDR3 reads CASSPPSQRYGYTF. The CDR3 coding sequence is TGTGCCAGCTCACCACCGAGCCAGCGCTATGGCTACACCTTC.